The 5 T cell receptor beta chains listed next were all sequenced from one sample in a study of OX40 agonist ivuxolimab in advanced cancers. The table came from immunoSEQ multiplex PCR; TCRdb's copy has only in-frame clones and leaves some out. The sample holds about 99,000 clones, approximately 94% seen once. The sample consisted of CD4+ or CD8+ T cells sorted from blood, taken in a trial of the OX40 agonist ivuxolimab. These TCRs come from an adult with an advanced solid tumor such as melanoma, head and neck, liver or kidney cancer.

The CDR3 region is CASSLQGYEQYF. DNA of the CDR3: TGTGCCAGCAGTCTACAGGGATACGAGCAGTACTTC. The chain carries TRBV6-5 and TRBJ2-7; TRBD1 is a possible D gene (6 bases). CDR3 length: 12 amino acids. With 5 bases removed from V and 4 bases from J, the gap between germline ends came to 9 bases. The V gene's germline CDR1 is MNHEY and CDR2 SVGAGI.

The chain uses TRBV7-9 and TRBJ2-1; D possibly corresponds to TRBD2 (6 bases). With 5 bases removed from V and 0 bases from J, the gap between germline ends came to 11 bases. The CDR3 runs to 15 residues. CDR1 and CDR2 (germline): SEHNR, FQNEAQ (reference sequence). CDR3 nucleotide sequence: TGTGCCAGCAGCCGCGGGGTTATCTCCTACAATGAGCAGTTCTTC. This gives the protein CASSRGVISYNEQFF.

J is TRBJ2-1 and V is TRBV7-9, with D tentatively TRBD1 (5 bases). The CDR3 runs 14 residues. Germline V gene data show CDR1 as SEHNR and CDR2 as FQNEAQ (reference sequence). The V gene lost 1 base and the J gene lost 7 bases, with 11 bases spanning the gap. The CDR3 region has the DNA TGTGCCAGCAGCTTAGTAGGGGTTTTTAATGAGCAGTTCTTC. Protein: CASSLVGVFNEQFF.

J is TRBJ1-4 and V is TRBV4-3, with D uncertain. Between the trimmed V and J ends, which lost 0 bases and 5 bases, there was a span of 13 bases. The CDR3 is 16 amino acids. Germline loops: CDR1 LGHNA, CDR2 YSLEER. The CDR3 here is CASSQEGRAQNEKLFF. DNA of the CDR3: TGCGCCAGCAGCCAAGAGGGAAGGGCCCAGAATGAAAAACTGTTTTTT.

The table lists this clone with a count of one. The DNA of the CDR3 is TGTGCCAGCAGCTTGGCGGACGATACCTACGAGCAGTACTTC. Its protein is CASSLADDTYEQYF. This chain uses TRBV5-8 with TRBJ2-7; D call uncertain. V was pared by 0 bases and J by 2 bases, with 9 bases between. The germline V gene encodes CDR1 SGHTS and CDR2 YDEGEE. The CDR3 has 14 residues. Complete variable domain (other parts from reference TRBV5-8 and TRBJ2-7): EAGVTQSPTHLIKTRGQQATLRCSPISGHTSVYWYQQALGLGLQFLLWYDEGEERNRGNFPPRFSGRQFPNYSSELNVNALELEDSALYLCASSLADDTYEQYFGPGTRLTVT.